This record concerns one T cell receptor (beta chain) sequence. What it binds is unknown. This sample is part of a study of cytomegalovirus exposure and HLA in healthy donors. Broader study findings: Later genetic work tied a missense DCLRE1C variant to beta-chain V and J trimming.

Vbeta (60) and Jbeta (13) primers were used in the PCR. TCRdb's copy holds only in-frame clones and misses some; the assay was immunoSEQ multiplex PCR. The data hold 110,000 to 150,000 clones, with 70% to 80% observed a single time. This CDR3 has 16 amino acids. Trimming cost V 2 bases and J 0 bases, with 14 bases left between them. In germline, CDR1 is LGHNA, CDR2 YNFKEQ. The chain combines TRBV4-2 with TRBJ2-7; D may be TRBD2 (6 bases). Sequences were obtained from PBMCs. This sequence originates from a woman younger than 30 in good health and CMV-seropositive. The CDR3 loop reads CASSQIGGDSSYEQYF. The CDR3 DNA sequence: TGTGCCAGCAGCCAAATAGGCGGGGATAGCTCCTACGAGCAGTACTTC.